This is a list of T cell receptor beta chains from one sample in a study of T-cell memory formation after mild COVID-19. TCRdb reprocessed the 5' RACE reads with MiXCR, giving one entry per CDR3 protein. Among hundreds of thousands of distinct CDR3 sequences listed, roughly 22% were seen once. Material for sequencing was PBMCs or a T cell subset sorted from them (not recorded which). These receptors were collected from an adult woman who had mild COVID-19 (a few samples of this study predate the infection). Cell type and time point are not known. Each CDR3 is given with its conserved first and last residue. Each record gives: clone size, V gene, J gene, D gene, CDR3 DNA, CDR3 protein. A D gene is named only where the DNA matches it firmly. Clone size is not always given. Where it is, it says once, few, many or a class for expanded clones.

clone_size: .; v_call: TRBV23-1; j_call: TRBJ2-3; d_call: TRBD2; cdr3_nt: TGCGCCAGCAGTCGGGCCTTAGCGGGGGGAGGCACAGATACGCAGTATTTT; cdr3_aa: CASSRALAGGGTDTQYF
clone_size: few; v_call: TRBV10-3; j_call: TRBJ2-3; d_call: .; cdr3_nt: TGTGCCACCGATCCGGGCACAGATACGCAGTATTTT; cdr3_aa: CATDPGTDTQYF
clone_size: .; v_call: TRBV24-1; j_call: TRBJ1-1; d_call: TRBD1; cdr3_nt: TGTGCCACCAGTGATTTGGGGACAGGGGATGGAGCTTTCTTT; cdr3_aa: CATSDLGTGDGAFF
clone_size: .; v_call: TRBV29-1; j_call: TRBJ1-1; d_call: .; cdr3_nt: TGCAGCGTTGAATTCTCGAACACTGAAGCTTTCTTT; cdr3_aa: CSVEFSNTEAFF
clone_size: .; v_call: TRBV7-8; j_call: TRBJ1-4; d_call: .; cdr3_nt: TGTGCCAGCAGCTTAGGAGCCGGGACAACGGATGAAAAACTGTTTTTT; cdr3_aa: CASSLGAGTTDEKLFF
clone_size: .; v_call: TRBV5-1; j_call: TRBJ2-3; d_call: .; cdr3_nt: TGCGCCAGCAGCTCAAGGACTATCACAGATACGCAGTATTTT; cdr3_aa: CASSSRTITDTQYF
clone_size: few; v_call: TRBV12-3/TRBV12-4; j_call: TRBJ1-5; d_call: .; cdr3_nt: TGTGCCAGCAGTTTAGTCCCCCCGGGCGCTAGGAATCAGCCCCAGCATTTT; cdr3_aa: CASSLVPPGARNQPQHF
clone_size: .; v_call: TRBV24-1; j_call: TRBJ2-2; d_call: .; cdr3_nt: TGTGCCACCAATGGCGGATGGAACACCGGGGAGCTGTTTTTT; cdr3_aa: CATNGGWNTGELFF
clone_size: .; v_call: TRBV4-1; j_call: TRBJ2-1; d_call: TRBD2; cdr3_nt: TGCGCCAGCAGCCAAGGGCTAGCGCGGGGGATCTCCTACAATGAGCAGTTCTTC; cdr3_aa: CASSQGLARGISYNEQFF
clone_size: few; v_call: TRBV19; j_call: TRBJ1-5; d_call: TRBD1; cdr3_nt: TGTGCCAGTAGTCCCTGGACAGGGCCCGAGCCCCAGCATTTT; cdr3_aa: CASSPWTGPEPQHF
clone_size: many; v_call: TRBV6-2/TRBV6-3; j_call: TRBJ2-1; d_call: .; cdr3_nt: TGTGCCACCGCAATCCGGGGAAATGAGCAGTTCTTC; cdr3_aa: CATAIRGNEQFF
clone_size: few; v_call: TRBV6-6; j_call: TRBJ2-1; d_call: .; cdr3_nt: TGTGCCAGCAGTTACGACCCGAATGAGCAGTTCTTC; cdr3_aa: CASSYDPNEQFF
clone_size: .; v_call: TRBV9; j_call: TRBJ1-1; d_call: .; cdr3_nt: TGTGCCAGCAGCGTAGGGCCCGATTTTGAAGCTTTCTTT; cdr3_aa: CASSVGPDFEAFF
clone_size: .; v_call: TRBV20-1; j_call: TRBJ2-3; d_call: .; cdr3_nt: TGCAGTGCTAGAGGCCCGGGATCCCAAGGTAGCCGCACAGATACGCAGTATTTT; cdr3_aa: CSARGPGSQGSRTDTQYF
clone_size: once; v_call: TRBV7-2; j_call: TRBJ2-1; d_call: .; cdr3_nt: TGTGCCAGCAGCTTAGTGGGGGCTAGCTGGAGGGCCTGGAATGAGCAGTTCTTC; cdr3_aa: CASSLVGASWRAWNEQFF
clone_size: .; v_call: TRBV5-4; j_call: TRBJ2-7; d_call: TRBD1; cdr3_nt: TGTGCCAGCAGCGGGGGACAGCTATACGAGCAGTACTTC; cdr3_aa: CASSGGQLYEQYF
clone_size: .; v_call: TRBV6-6; j_call: TRBJ1-1; d_call: .; cdr3_nt: TGTGCCAGCAGCCCCGGGACAAGGGACGCTGAAGCTTTCTTT; cdr3_aa: CASSPGTRDAEAFF
clone_size: .; v_call: TRBV11-3; j_call: TRBJ2-3; d_call: TRBD1; cdr3_nt: TGTGCCAGCAGCTCGGACAGGGGAAGAACAGATACGCAGTATTTT; cdr3_aa: CASSSDRGRTDTQYF
clone_size: few; v_call: TRBV27; j_call: TRBJ2-2; d_call: TRBD1; cdr3_nt: TGTGCCAGCAGTTACGGGGACAGGGGGTTCGGGGAGCTGTTTTTT; cdr3_aa: CASSYGDRGFGELFF
clone_size: .; v_call: TRBV7-2; j_call: TRBJ1-6; d_call: .; cdr3_nt: TGTGCCAGCAGCTTAGATCTGAGGGGAAGGGTTGGTTCACCCCTCCACTTT; cdr3_aa: CASSLDLRGRVGSPLHF
clone_size: few; v_call: TRBV6-5; j_call: TRBJ2-7; d_call: TRBD2; cdr3_nt: TGTGCCAGCAGCCCTCGGACTAGCGGGAACGAGCAGTACTTC; cdr3_aa: CASSPRTSGNEQYF
clone_size: few; v_call: TRBV7-2; j_call: TRBJ2-1; d_call: TRBD2; cdr3_nt: TGTGCCAGCAGCTTAGTAGGTCGCGGACTAGCGGGAGACGAGCAGTTCTTC; cdr3_aa: CASSLVGRGLAGDEQFF
clone_size: few; v_call: TRBV4-1; j_call: TRBJ1-6; d_call: TRBD1; cdr3_nt: TGCGCCAGCAGCCAACGAGGGACAGGGGGCGCGGATAATTCACCCCTCCACTTT; cdr3_aa: CASSQRGTGGADNSPLHF
clone_size: once; v_call: TRBV20-1; j_call: TRBJ2-1; d_call: .; cdr3_nt: TGCAGTGCTAGAGATGGCGGTAGCGGCTCCTACAATGAGCAGTTCTTC; cdr3_aa: CSARDGGSGSYNEQFF
clone_size: few; v_call: TRBV30; j_call: TRBJ2-1; d_call: .; cdr3_nt: TGTGCCTGGAGTGTAGTTCGCGGGCAACCCTACAATGAGCAGTTCTTC; cdr3_aa: CAWSVVRGQPYNEQFF
clone_size: few; v_call: TRBV3-1; j_call: TRBJ2-1; d_call: TRBD1; cdr3_nt: TGTGCCAGCAGCCGGGCCGGGACAGGGGAAAATGAGCAGTTCTTC; cdr3_aa: CASSRAGTGENEQFF
clone_size: few; v_call: TRBV2; j_call: TRBJ1-4; d_call: .; cdr3_nt: TGTGCCAGCAGAGGGGGTAGAGGTGAAAAACTGTTTTTT; cdr3_aa: CASRGGRGEKLFF
clone_size: few; v_call: TRBV5-1; j_call: TRBJ2-7; d_call: TRBD1; cdr3_nt: TGCGCCAGCAGCTTGTACCGGGACAGCAGCTCCTACGAGCAGTACTTC; cdr3_aa: CASSLYRDSSSYEQYF
clone_size: few; v_call: TRBV3-1; j_call: TRBJ1-1; d_call: .; cdr3_nt: TGTGCCAGCAGCTCCTACGACAAGAACACTGAAGCTTTCTTT; cdr3_aa: CASSSYDKNTEAFF
clone_size: .; v_call: TRBV11-2; j_call: TRBJ2-2; d_call: .; cdr3_nt: TGTGCCAGCAGCTTATATAGAAGCGGGGAGCTGTTTTTT; cdr3_aa: CASSLYRSGELFF
clone_size: .; v_call: TRBV20-1; j_call: TRBJ1-5; d_call: .; cdr3_nt: TGCAGTGCTAGAGGGGTATTCTCCGGGACACCGAGCAATCAGCCCCAGCATTTT; cdr3_aa: CSARGVFSGTPSNQPQHF
clone_size: .; v_call: TRBV7-9; j_call: TRBJ2-1; d_call: TRBD2; cdr3_nt: TGTGCCAGCAGCCCTAGCCCGGGACTACCGAATGAGCAGTTCTTC; cdr3_aa: CASSPSPGLPNEQFF
clone_size: few; v_call: TRBV7-2; j_call: TRBJ2-2; d_call: TRBD2; cdr3_nt: TGTGCCAGCAGCCTTGGACTAGCGGGGTCCACCGGGGAGCTGTTTTTT; cdr3_aa: CASSLGLAGSTGELFF
clone_size: few; v_call: TRBV13; j_call: TRBJ2-1; d_call: .; cdr3_nt: TGTGCCAGCAGCTTACCTGGTGAGCAGTTCTTC; cdr3_aa: CASSLPGEQFF
clone_size: few; v_call: TRBV29-1; j_call: TRBJ2-5; d_call: .; cdr3_nt: TGCAGCGTTGTCCCCCAAGAGACCCAGTACTTC; cdr3_aa: CSVVPQETQYF
clone_size: .; v_call: TRBV9; j_call: TRBJ2-5; d_call: TRBD2; cdr3_nt: TGTGCCAGCAGCGTAGGGGGACTAGCGGGATCCCAAGAGACCCAGTACTTC; cdr3_aa: CASSVGGLAGSQETQYF
clone_size: few; v_call: TRBV29-1; j_call: TRBJ2-1; d_call: .; cdr3_nt: TGCAGCGTTGAAACTTGGCAGGGAAGGAATGAGCAGTTCTTC; cdr3_aa: CSVETWQGRNEQFF
clone_size: many; v_call: TRBV3-1; j_call: TRBJ1-2; d_call: .; cdr3_nt: TGTGCCAGCAGCCAAGTTAGCTATGGCTACACCTTC; cdr3_aa: CASSQVSYGYTF
clone_size: .; v_call: TRBV9; j_call: TRBJ2-1; d_call: .; cdr3_nt: TGTGCCAGCAGCGTAGGGAGGGCAAATGAGCAGTTCTTC; cdr3_aa: CASSVGRANEQFF
clone_size: .; v_call: TRBV7-2; j_call: TRBJ1-1; d_call: .; cdr3_nt: TGTGCCAGCAGCTCGGACCCAGCCACTGAAGCTTTCTTT; cdr3_aa: CASSSDPATEAFF
clone_size: .; v_call: TRBV27; j_call: TRBJ2-7; d_call: .; cdr3_nt: TGTGCCAGCAGTTTATCGTGGGGAGACGAGCAGTACTTC; cdr3_aa: CASSLSWGDEQYF
clone_size: .; v_call: TRBV7-2; j_call: TRBJ2-4; d_call: TRBD2; cdr3_nt: TGTGCCAGCAGCTTAAACGCGGGAGCTCCGAGGAATCAGTACTTC; cdr3_aa: CASSLNAGAPRNQYF
clone_size: .; v_call: TRBV4-3; j_call: TRBJ2-5; d_call: TRBD1; cdr3_nt: TGCGCCAGCAGCCAAGATCGGATCGAGGGGGCACTTTGGTTAACGGTCCAAGAGACCCAGTACTTC; cdr3_aa: CASSQDRIEGALWLTVQETQYF
clone_size: few; v_call: TRBV23-1; j_call: TRBJ2-6; d_call: TRBD1; cdr3_nt: TGCGCCAGCAGTCTATGGGACAGGGATTACTCTGGGGCCAACGTCCTGACTTTC; cdr3_aa: CASSLWDRDYSGANVLTF
clone_size: .; v_call: TRBV7-7; j_call: TRBJ2-1; d_call: .; cdr3_nt: TGTGCTAGCAGCTTAGTGCCCTTGGGGAGTCCCTACAATGAGCAGTTCTTC; cdr3_aa: CASSLVPLGSPYNEQFF
clone_size: .; v_call: TRBV3-1; j_call: TRBJ2-1; d_call: .; cdr3_nt: TGTGCCAGCAGCCAAGTATTCCTTCAGGGGTCCTACAATGAGCAGTTCTTC; cdr3_aa: CASSQVFLQGSYNEQFF
clone_size: .; v_call: TRBV6-2/TRBV6-3; j_call: TRBJ2-1; d_call: .; cdr3_nt: TGTGCCAGCAGTTACTCTCGGGGGAGGCCTTCCTACAATGAGCAGTTCTTC; cdr3_aa: CASSYSRGRPSYNEQFF
clone_size: few; v_call: TRBV3-1; j_call: TRBJ1-1; d_call: .; cdr3_nt: TGTGCCAGCAGCCAGGACACTCTCCGCACTGAAGCTTTCTTT; cdr3_aa: CASSQDTLRTEAFF
clone_size: .; v_call: TRBV9; j_call: TRBJ2-7; d_call: TRBD2; cdr3_nt: TGTGCCAGCAGCGTAGAGGGGACTAGCGGGACGTACGAGCAGTACTTC; cdr3_aa: CASSVEGTSGTYEQYF
clone_size: .; v_call: TRBV5-1; j_call: TRBJ1-1; d_call: TRBD1; cdr3_nt: TGCGCCAGCAGCTTACACAGGGGTGAAGAGGAAGCTTTCTTT; cdr3_aa: CASSLHRGEEEAFF
clone_size: .; v_call: TRBV6-6; j_call: TRBJ2-1; d_call: .; cdr3_nt: TGTGCCAGCAGTCCCAGCAGGTATCAGTCACCGCAGTTCTTC; cdr3_aa: CASSPSRYQSPQFF
clone_size: .; v_call: TRBV9; j_call: TRBJ1-1; d_call: .; cdr3_nt: TGTGCCAGCAGCGTAGCAAGGGGGGGGAGGAACACTGAAGCTTTCTTT; cdr3_aa: CASSVARGGRNTEAFF
clone_size: few; v_call: TRBV15; j_call: TRBJ2-7; d_call: TRBD2; cdr3_nt: TGTGCCACCAGCAGCGGCGTCGCCGTGGGACTAGCGGAAGCCTACGAGCAGTACTTC; cdr3_aa: CATSSGVAVGLAEAYEQYF
clone_size: .; v_call: TRBV25-1; j_call: TRBJ1-2; d_call: .; cdr3_nt: TGTGCCAGCAGTGAATCAGGGGTCTATGGCTACACCTTC; cdr3_aa: CASSESGVYGYTF
clone_size: few; v_call: TRBV20-1; j_call: TRBJ1-2; d_call: .; cdr3_nt: TGCAGTGCTAGCCCCTTACGCGACAGGACCTATGGCTACACCTTC; cdr3_aa: CSASPLRDRTYGYTF